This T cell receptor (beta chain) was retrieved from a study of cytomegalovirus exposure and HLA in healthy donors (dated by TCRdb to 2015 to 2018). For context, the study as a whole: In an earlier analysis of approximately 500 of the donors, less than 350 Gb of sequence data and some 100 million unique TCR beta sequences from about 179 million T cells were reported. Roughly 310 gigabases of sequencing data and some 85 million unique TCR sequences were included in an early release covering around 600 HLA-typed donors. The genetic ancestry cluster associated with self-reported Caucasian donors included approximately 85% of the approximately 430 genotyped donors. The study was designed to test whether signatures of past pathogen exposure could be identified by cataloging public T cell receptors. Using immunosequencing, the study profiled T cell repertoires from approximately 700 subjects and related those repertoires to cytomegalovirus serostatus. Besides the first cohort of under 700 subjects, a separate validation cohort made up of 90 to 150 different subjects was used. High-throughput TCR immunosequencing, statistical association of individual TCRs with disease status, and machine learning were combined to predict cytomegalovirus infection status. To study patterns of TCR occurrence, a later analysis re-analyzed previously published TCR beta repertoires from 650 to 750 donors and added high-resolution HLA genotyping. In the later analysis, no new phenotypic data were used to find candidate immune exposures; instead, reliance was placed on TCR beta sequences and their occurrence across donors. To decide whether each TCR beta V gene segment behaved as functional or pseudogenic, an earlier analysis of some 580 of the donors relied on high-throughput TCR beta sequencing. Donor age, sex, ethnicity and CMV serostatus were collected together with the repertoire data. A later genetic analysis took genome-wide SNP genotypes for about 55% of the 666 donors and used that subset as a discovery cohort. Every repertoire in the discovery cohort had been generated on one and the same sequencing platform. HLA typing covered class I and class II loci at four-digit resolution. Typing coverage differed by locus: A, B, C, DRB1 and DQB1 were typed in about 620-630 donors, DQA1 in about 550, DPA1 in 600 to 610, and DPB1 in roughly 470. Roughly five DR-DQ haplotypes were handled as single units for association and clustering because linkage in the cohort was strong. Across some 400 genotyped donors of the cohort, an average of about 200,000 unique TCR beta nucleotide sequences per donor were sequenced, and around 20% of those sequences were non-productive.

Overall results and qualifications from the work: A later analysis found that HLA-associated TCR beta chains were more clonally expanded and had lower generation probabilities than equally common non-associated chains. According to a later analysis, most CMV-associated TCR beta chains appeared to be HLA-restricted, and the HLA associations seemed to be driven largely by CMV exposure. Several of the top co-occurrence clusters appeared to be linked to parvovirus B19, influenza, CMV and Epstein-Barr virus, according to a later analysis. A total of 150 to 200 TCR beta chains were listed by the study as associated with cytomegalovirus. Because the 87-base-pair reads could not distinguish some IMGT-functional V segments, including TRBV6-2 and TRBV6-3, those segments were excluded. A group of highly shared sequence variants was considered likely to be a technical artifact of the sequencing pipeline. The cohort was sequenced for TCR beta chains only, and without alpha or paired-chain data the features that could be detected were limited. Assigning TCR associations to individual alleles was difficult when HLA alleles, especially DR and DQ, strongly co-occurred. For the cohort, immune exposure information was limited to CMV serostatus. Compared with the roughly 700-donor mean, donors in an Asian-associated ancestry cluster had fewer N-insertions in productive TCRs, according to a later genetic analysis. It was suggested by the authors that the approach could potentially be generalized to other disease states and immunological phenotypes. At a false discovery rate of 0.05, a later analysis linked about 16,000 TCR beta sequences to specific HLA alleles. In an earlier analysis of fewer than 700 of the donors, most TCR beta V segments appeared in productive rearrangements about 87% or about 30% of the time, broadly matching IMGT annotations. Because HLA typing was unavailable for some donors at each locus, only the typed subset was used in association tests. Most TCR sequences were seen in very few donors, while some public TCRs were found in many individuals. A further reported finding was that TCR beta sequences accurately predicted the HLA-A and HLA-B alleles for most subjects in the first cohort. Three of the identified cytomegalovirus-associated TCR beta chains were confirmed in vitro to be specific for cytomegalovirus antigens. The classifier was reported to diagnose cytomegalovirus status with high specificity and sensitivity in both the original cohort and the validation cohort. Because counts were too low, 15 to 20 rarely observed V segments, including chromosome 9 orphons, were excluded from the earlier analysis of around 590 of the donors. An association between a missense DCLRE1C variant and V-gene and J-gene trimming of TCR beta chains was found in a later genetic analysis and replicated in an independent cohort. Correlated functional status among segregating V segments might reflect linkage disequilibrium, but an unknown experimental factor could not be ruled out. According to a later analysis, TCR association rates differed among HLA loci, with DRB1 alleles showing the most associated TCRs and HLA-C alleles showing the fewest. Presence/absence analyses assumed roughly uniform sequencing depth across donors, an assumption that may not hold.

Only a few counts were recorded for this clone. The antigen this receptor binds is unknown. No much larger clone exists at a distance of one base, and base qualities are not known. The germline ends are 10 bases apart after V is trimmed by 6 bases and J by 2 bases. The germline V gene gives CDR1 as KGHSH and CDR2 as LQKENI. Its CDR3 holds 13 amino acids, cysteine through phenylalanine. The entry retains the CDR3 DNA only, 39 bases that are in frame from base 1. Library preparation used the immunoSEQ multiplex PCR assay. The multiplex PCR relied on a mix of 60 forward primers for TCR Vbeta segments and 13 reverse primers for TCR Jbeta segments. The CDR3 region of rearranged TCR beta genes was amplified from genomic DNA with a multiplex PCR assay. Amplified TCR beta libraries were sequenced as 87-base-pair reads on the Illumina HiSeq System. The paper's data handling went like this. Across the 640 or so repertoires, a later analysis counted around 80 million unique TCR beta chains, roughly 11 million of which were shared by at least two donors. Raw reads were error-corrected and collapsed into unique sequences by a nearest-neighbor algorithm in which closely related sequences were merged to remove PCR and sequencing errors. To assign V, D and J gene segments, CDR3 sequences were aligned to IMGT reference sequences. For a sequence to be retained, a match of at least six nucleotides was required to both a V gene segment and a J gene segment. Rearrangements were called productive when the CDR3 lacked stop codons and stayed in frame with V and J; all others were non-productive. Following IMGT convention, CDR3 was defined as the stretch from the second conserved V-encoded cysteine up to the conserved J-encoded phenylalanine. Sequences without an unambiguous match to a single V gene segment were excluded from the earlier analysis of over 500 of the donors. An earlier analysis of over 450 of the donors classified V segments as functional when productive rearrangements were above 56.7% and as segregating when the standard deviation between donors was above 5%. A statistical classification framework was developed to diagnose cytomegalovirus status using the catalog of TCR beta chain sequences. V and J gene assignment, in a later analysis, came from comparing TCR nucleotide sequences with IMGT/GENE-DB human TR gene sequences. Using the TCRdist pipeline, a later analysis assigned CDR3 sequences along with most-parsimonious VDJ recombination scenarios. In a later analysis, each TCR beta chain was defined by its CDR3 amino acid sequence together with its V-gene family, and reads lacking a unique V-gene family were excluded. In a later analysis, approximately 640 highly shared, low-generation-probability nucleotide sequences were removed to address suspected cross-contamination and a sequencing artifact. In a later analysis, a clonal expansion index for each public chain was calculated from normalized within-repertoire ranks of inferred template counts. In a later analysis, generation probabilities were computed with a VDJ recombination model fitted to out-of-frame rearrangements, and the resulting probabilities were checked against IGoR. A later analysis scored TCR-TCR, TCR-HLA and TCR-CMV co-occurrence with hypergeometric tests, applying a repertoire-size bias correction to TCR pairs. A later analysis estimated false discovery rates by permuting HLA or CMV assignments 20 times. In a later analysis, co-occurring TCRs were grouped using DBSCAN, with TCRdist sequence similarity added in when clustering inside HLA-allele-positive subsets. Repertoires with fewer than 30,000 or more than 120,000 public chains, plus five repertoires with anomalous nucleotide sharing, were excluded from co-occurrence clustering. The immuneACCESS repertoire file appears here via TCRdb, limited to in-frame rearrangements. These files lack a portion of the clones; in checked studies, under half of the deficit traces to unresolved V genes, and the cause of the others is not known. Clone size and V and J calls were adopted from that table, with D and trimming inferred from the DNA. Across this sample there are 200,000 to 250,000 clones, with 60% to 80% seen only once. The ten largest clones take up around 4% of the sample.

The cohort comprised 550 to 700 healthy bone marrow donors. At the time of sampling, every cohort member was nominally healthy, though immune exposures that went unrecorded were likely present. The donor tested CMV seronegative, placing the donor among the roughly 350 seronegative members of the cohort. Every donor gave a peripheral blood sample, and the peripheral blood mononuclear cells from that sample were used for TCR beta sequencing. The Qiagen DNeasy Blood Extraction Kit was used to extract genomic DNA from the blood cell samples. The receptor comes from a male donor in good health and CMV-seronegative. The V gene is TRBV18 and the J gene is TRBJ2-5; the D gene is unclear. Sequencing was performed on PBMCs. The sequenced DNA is TGTGCCAGCTCCCGAAAACATCAAGAGACCCAGTACTTC. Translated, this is CASSRKHQETQYF.